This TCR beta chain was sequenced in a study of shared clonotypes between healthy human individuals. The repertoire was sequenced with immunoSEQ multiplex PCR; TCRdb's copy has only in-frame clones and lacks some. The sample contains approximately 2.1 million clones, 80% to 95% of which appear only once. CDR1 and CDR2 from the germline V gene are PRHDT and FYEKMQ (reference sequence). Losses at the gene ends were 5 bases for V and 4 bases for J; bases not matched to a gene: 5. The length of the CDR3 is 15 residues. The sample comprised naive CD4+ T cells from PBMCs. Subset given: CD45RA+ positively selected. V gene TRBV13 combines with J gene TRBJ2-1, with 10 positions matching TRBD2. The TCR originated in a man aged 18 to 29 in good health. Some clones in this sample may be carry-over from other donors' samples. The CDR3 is CASSLGTSVYNEQFF. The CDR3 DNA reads TGTGCCAGCAGCCTCGGGACTAGCGTGTACAATGAGCAGTTCTTC.